This T cell receptor beta chain was obtained from a study of cytomegalovirus exposure and HLA in healthy donors. The CDR3 covers 15 residues. Germline values: CDR1 SGHRS, CDR2 YFSETQ. Trimming cost V 2 bases and J 7 bases; bases outside gene matches: 10. The PCR ran on 60 Vbeta and 13 Jbeta primers. The method was immunoSEQ multiplex PCR; TCRdb's version includes in-frame clones alone and lacks a portion of them. The sample lists approximately 200,000 clones; over 75% were seen once. The source material was PBMCs. J is TRBJ2-7 and V is TRBV5-1, with 9 bases aligning to TRBD2. The receptor was derived from a boy aged 2 to 9 in good health and CMV-seronegative. This chain's CDR3 is CASSLLAGQSLEQYF. The CDR3, as DNA: TGCGCCAGCAGCTTACTAGCGGGCCAAAGTCTTGAGCAGTACTTC.